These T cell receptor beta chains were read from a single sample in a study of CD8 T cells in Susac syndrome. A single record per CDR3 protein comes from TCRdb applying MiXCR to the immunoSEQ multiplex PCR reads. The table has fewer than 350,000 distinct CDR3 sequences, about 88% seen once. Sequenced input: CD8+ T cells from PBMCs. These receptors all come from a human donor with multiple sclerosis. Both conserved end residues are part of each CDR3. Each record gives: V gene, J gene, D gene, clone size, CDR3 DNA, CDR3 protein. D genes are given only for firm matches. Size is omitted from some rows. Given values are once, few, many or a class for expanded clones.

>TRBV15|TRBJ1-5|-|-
TGTGCCACCAGCAGAGATCTCGGGGGCAATCAGCCCCAGCATTTT
CATSRDLGGNQPQHF
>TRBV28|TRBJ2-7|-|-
TGTGCCAGCAGTGACGGACAAGGGGGGTTCTACGAGCAGTACTTC
CASSDGQGGFYEQYF
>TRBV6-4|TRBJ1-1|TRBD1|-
TGTGCCAGCAGACGGACAGGGCGGGGTGCTGAAGCTTTCTTT
CASRRTGRGAEAFF
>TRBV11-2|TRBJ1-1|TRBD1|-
TGTGCCAGCAGCTTTTACAGGGGGAACACTGAAGCTTTCTTT
CASSFYRGNTEAFF
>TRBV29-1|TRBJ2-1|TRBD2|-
TGCAGCGTTCCGTTAGCGGGAGTTCGGATTCCCCCCTCCTACAATGAGCAGTTCTTC
CSVPLAGVRIPPSYNEQFF
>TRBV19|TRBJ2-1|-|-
TGTGCCAGTAGTATAGATCAGGGGCCCCCTGCCTACAATGAGCAGTTCTTC
CASSIDQGPPAYNEQFF
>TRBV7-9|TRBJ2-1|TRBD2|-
TGTGCCACTTTCATAGCGGGAGTCAATGAGCAGTTCTTC
CATFIAGVNEQFF
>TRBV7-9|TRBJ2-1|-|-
TGTGCCAGCAGCGCCGTGGAGCGTTCCTCCTACAATGAGCAGTTCTTC
CASSAVERSSYNEQFF
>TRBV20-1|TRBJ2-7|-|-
TGCAGTGCTAGAGATCACAGGGAATTGAGGAACGAGCAGTACTTC
CSARDHRELRNEQYF
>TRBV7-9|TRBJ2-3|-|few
TGTGCCAGCTCCAGGGATACGCAGTATTTT
CASSRDTQYF
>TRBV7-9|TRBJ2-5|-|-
TGTGCCAGCAGCTCCAGGGTGGGGGATCAAGAGACCCAGTACTTC
CASSSRVGDQETQYF
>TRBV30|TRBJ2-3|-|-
TGTGCCTGGAGTGTCGGGGACACAGATACGCAGTATTTT
CAWSVGDTDTQYF
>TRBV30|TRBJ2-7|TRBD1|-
TGTGCCTGGAGTTTCGGGACAGCTACCTACGAGCAGTACTTC
CAWSFGTATYEQYF
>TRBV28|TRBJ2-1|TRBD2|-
TGTGTCACCGGTAGCATGAGGGAGGGGACCGAGCAGTTCTTC
CVTGSMREGTEQFF
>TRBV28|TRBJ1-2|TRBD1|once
TGTGCCAGCAGTTTGGGGGACAGATCTAACTATGGCTACACCTTC
CASSLGDRSNYGYTF
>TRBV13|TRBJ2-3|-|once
TGTGCCAGCAGCTTAGGACTAGCTGAAGCCGGCGATACGCAGTATTTT
CASSLGLAEAGDTQYF
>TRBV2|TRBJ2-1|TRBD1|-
TGTGCCAGCTTCATCGGGACAGCTTACAATGAGCAGTTCTTC
CASFIGTAYNEQFF
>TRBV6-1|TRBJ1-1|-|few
TGTGCCAGCAGGGTTGGGGACGGCATGAACGCTGAAGCTTTCTTT
CASRVGDGMNAEAFF
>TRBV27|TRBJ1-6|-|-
TGTGCCAGCAGTTTCAGGGGATTAAATTCACCCCTCCACTTT
CASSFRGLNSPLHF
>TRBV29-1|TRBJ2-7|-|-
TGCAGCGTTGAAGTAAGGTTGCGGCAGGGGAACGAGCAGTACTTC
CSVEVRLRQGNEQYF
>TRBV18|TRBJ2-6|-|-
TGTGCCAGCTCACCACCGGAGGGGTTCGGCTCTGGGGCCAACGTCCTGACTTTC
CASSPPEGFGSGANVLTF
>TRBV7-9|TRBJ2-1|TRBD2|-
TGTGCCAGCAGCTACAGCGGGAGATCGAATGAGCAGTTCTTC
CASSYSGRSNEQFF
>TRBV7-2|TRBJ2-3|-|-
TGTGCCAGCAGCTTGGCGGGGACCCGCACAGATACGCAGTATTTT
CASSLAGTRTDTQYF
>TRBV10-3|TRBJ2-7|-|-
TGTGCCATCAGTGAAGTAGCAGTAAACTACGAGCAGTACTTC
CAISEVAVNYEQYF
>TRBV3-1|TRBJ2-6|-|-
TGTGCCAGCAGCCAAGATGTTACAGTCTCTGGGGCCAACGTCCTGACTTTC
CASSQDVTVSGANVLTF
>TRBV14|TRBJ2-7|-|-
TGTGCCAGCAGCTTCCGGGACACCTTTCAGCAGTACTTC
CASSFRDTFQQYF
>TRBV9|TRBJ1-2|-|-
TGTGCCAGCAGCGGACACTCAGGGTCTTATGGCTACACCTTC
CASSGHSGSYGYTF
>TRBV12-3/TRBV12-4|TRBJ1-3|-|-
TGTGCCAGCAGTGCCAGGGTGGCTGGAAACACCATATATTTT
CASSARVAGNTIYF
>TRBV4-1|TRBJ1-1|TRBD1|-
TGCGCCAGCAGCCTCACCGGGACAGGGGTACACATATTTATGAACACTGAAGCTTTCTTT
CASSLTGTGVHIFMNTEAFF
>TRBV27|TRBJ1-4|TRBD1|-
TGTGCCAGCAGTCCGACGACAGGGGAGGATGAAAAACTGTTTTTT
CASSPTTGEDEKLFF
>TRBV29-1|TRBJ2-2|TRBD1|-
TGCAGCGTGTGGGACAGGGGCATTAAGTCGGGCACCGGGGAGCTGTTTTTT
CSVWDRGIKSGTGELFF
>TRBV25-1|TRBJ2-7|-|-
TGTGCCAGCAGGGTGGGACTCTACGAGCAGTACTTC
CASRVGLYEQYF
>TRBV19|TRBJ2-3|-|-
TGTGCCAGTAGTATAGGCCAGGGGCACATGGATACGCAGTATTTT
CASSIGQGHMDTQYF
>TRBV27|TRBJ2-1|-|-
TGTGCCAGCAGTTTGAGCAGATTTAATGAGCAGTTCTTC
CASSLSRFNEQFF
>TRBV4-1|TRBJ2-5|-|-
TGCGCCAGCAGCCAAGAAGGCGGCGAGACCCAGTACTTC
CASSQEGGETQYF
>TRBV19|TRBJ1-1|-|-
TGTGCCAGCGCATTCCAGGGTGCCACTGAAGCTTTCTTT
CASAFQGATEAFF
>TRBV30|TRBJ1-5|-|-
TGTGCCTGGAGTGAAGGGTTGGGGGATCAGCCCCAGCATTTT
CAWSEGLGDQPQHF
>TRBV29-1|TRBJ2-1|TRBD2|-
TGCAGCGTTCCCGGACTAGCGGGGGACAATGAGCAGTTCTTC
CSVPGLAGDNEQFF
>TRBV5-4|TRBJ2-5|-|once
TGTGCCAGCAGCTCTAGGGGGGACTTCCAAGAGACCCAGTACTTC
CASSSRGDFQETQYF
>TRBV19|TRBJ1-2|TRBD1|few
TGTGCCAGTAGTGGGACAGGCTATGGCTACACCTTC
CASSGTGYGYTF
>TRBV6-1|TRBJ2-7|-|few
TGTGCCAGCAGTGAAGCTCCCCTGGCTAGCCACGAGCAGTACTTC
CASSEAPLASHEQYF
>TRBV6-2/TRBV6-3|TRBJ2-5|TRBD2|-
TGTGCCAGCAGACAGATACCGGGACTAGCGGGAGTGGGGGAGACCCAGTACTTC
CASRQIPGLAGVGETQYF
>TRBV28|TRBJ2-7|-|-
TGTGCCAGCAGTTCCCAGTACGAGCAGTACTTC
CASSSQYEQYF
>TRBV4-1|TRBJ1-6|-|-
TGCGCCAGCAGCGAAGGCCCTCACAGGGCTGGGAATTCACCCCTCCACTTT
CASSEGPHRAGNSPLHF
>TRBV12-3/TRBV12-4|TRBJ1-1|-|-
TGTGCCAGCAGTTCCGACCGAGAGACAGCGAACACTGAAGCTTTCTTT
CASSSDRETANTEAFF
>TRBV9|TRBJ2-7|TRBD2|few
TGTGCCAGCAGCCAAAGACCCACTAGCGGGAGCTCCTACGAGCAGTACTTC
CASSQRPTSGSSYEQYF
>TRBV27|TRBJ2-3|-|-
TGTGCCAGCAGTTTGAAGCAGCGCACAGATACGCAGTATTTT
CASSLKQRTDTQYF
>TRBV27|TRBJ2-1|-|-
TGTGCCAGCAGTATACTCAAAGGCTCCTACAATGAGCAGTTCTTC
CASSILKGSYNEQFF
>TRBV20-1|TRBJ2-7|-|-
TGCAGTGCTAGAGTACTAGTTGCCTACGAGCAGTACTTC
CSARVLVAYEQYF
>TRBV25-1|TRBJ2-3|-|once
TGTGCCAGCTGGGGTCCGGGGGGCACAGATACGCAGTATTTT
CASWGPGGTDTQYF
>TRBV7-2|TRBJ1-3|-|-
TGTGCCAGCAGCCCCTCTGGAAACACCATATATTTT
CASSPSGNTIYF
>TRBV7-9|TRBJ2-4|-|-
TGTGCCAGCAGCTTACCCTCTAGCCGCTCAAGCCTAGCCAAAAACATTCAGTACTTC
CASSLPSSRSSLAKNIQYF
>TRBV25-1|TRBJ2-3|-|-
TGTGCCAGCAGTGAACACAGGGTGTCTCGCACAGATACGCAGTATTTT
CASSEHRVSRTDTQYF
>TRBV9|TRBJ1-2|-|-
TGTGCCAGCACAGGGGAGGACTATGGCTACACCTTC
CASTGEDYGYTF
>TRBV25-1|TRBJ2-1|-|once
TGTGCCAGCAGCCCAGGGGTGGAGTACAATGAGCAGTTCTTC
CASSPGVEYNEQFF
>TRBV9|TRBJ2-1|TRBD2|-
TGTGCCAGCAGCGGTTCGGGACTAAAGTACAATGAGCAGTTCTTC
CASSGSGLKYNEQFF
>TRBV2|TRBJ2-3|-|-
TGTGCCAGCATTTCAGAGGGGGAGGGCACAGATACGCAGTATTTT
CASISEGEGTDTQYF
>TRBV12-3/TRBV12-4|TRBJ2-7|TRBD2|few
TGTGCCAGCAGTTTGGGACTAGCGGGAGACGAGCAGTACTTC
CASSLGLAGDEQYF
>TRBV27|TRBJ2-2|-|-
TGTGCCAGCAGTTCAGGGGCGAACACCGGGGAGCTGTTTTTT
CASSSGANTGELFF
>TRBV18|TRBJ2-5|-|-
TGTGCCAGCTCACCAGGGCCCAGAGAGACCCAGTACTTC
CASSPGPRETQYF